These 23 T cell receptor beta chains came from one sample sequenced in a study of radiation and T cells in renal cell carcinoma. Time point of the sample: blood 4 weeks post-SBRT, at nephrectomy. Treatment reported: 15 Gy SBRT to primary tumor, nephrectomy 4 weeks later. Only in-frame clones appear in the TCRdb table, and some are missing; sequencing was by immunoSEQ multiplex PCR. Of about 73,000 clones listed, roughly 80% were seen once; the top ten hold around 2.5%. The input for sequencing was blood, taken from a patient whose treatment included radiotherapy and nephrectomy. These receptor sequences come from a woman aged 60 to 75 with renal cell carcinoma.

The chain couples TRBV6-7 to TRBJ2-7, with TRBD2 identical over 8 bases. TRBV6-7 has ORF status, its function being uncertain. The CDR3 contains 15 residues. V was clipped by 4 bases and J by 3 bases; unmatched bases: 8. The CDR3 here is CASSSRGGRLYEQYF. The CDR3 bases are TGTGCCAGCAGTTCCCGGGGGGGGAGGCTCTACGAGCAGTACTTC.

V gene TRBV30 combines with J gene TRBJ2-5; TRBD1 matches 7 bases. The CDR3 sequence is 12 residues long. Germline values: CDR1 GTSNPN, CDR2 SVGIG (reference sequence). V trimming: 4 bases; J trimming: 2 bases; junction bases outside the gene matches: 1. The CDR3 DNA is TGTGCCTGGACGACAGGGCAAGAGACCCAGTACTTC. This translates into CAWTTGQETQYF.

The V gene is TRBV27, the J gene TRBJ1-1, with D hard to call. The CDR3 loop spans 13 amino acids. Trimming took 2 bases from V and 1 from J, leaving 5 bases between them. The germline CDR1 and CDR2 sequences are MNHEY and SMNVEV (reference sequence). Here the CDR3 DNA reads TGTGCCAGCAGTTTACGGGAGAACACTGAAGCTTTCTTT. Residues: CASSLRENTEAFF.

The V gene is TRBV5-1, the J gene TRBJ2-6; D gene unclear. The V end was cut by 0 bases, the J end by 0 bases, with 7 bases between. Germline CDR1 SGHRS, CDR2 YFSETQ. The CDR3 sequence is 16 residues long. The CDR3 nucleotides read TGCGCCAGCAGCTTGGAAGGAAACTCTGGGGCCAACGTCCTGACTTTC. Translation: CASSLEGNSGANVLTF.

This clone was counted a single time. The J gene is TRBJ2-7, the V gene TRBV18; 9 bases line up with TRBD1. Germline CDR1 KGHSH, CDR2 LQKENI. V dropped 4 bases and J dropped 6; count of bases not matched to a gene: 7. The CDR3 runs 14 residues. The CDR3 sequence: CASSRLGQGGEQYF. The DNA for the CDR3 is TGTGCCAGCTCACGACTGGGACAGGGAGGCGAGCAGTACTTC.

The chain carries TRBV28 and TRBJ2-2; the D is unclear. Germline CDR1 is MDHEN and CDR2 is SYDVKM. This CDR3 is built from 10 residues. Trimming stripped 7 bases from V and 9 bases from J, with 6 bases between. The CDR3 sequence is CASKHRELFF. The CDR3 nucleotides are TGTGCCAGCAAACATCGGGAGCTGTTTTTT.

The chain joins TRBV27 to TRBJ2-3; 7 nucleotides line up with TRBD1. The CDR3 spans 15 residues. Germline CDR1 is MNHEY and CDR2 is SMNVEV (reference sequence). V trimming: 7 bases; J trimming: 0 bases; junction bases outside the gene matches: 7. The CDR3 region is CASTRGPSSTDTQYF. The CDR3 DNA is TGTGCCAGCACTAGGGGGCCCTCTAGCACAGATACGCAGTATTTT.

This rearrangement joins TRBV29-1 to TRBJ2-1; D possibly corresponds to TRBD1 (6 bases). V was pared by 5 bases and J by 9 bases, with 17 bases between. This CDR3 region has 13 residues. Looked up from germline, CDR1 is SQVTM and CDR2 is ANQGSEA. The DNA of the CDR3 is TGCAGCGTTATTAGATCAGGGGTAGGTGAGCAGTTCTTC. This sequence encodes CSVIRSGVGEQFF.

The CDR3, as DNA: TGTGCCAGCAGCGCCTCAGCGGGGAGCCTATCAGAGACCCAGTACTTC. This translates into CASSASAGSLSETQYF. The chain is built from TRBV9 and TRBJ2-5; 7 positions agree with TRBD2. Germline lookup yields CDR1 SGDLS and CDR2 YYNGEE. V shed 3 bases, J shed 4 bases, and the junction held 12 bases outside the gene matches. The CDR3 length is 16 residues.

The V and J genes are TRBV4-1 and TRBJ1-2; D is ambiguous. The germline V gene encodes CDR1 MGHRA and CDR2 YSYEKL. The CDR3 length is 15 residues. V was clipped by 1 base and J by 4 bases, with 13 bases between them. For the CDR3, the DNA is TGCGCCAGCAGCCAAGGTGCGTCTCCCCCCTATGGCTACACCTTC. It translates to CASSQGASPPYGYTF.

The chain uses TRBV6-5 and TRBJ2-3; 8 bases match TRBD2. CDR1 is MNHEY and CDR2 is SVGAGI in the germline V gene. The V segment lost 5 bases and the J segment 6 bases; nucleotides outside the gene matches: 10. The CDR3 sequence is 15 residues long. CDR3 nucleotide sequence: TGTGCCAGCAGTCTAGCGGGCCGCCTAGTGGATACGCAGTATTTT. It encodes CASSLAGRLVDTQYF.

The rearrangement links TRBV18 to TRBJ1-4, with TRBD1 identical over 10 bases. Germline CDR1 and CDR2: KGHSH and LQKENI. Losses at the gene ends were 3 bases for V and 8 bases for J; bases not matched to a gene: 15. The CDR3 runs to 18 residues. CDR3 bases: TGTGCCAGCTCACCTGCTACTCCGGGACAGGGGTTCAAGGAAAAACTGTTTTTT. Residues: CASSPATPGQGFKEKLFF.

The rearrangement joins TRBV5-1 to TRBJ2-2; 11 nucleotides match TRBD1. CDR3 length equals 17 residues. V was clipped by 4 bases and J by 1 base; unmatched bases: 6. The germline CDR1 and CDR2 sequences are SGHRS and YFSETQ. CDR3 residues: CASSGRTGGLNTGELFF. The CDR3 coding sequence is TGCGCCAGCAGCGGCAGGACAGGGGGCTTGAACACCGGGGAGCTGTTTTTT.

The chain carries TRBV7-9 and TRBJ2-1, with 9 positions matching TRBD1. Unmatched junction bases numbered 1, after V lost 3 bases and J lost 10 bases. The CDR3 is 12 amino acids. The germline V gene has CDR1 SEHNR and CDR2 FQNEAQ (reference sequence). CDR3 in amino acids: CASSFTGGEQFF. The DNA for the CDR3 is TGTGCCAGCAGCTTCACAGGGGGCGAGCAGTTCTTC.

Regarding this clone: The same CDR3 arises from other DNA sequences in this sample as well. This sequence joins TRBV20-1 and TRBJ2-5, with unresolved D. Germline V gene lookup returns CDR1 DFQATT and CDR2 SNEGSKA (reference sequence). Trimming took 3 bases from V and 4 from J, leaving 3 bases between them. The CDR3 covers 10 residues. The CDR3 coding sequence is TGCAGTGCTAGCGGAGAGACCCAGTACTTC. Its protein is CSASGETQYF.

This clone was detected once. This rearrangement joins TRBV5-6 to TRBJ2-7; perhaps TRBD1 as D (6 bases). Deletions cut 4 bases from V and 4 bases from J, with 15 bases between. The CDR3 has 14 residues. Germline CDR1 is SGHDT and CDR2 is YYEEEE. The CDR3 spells CASSLPGQSYEQYF. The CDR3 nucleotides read TGTGCCAGCAGCCTTCCCGGACAGTCATACGAGCAGTACTTC.

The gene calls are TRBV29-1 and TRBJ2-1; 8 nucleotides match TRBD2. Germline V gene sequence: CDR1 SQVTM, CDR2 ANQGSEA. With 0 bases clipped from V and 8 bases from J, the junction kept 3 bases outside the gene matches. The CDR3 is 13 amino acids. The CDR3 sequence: CSVEERTSYEQFF. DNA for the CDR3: TGCAGCGTTGAAGAAAGGACTAGCTATGAGCAGTTCTTC.

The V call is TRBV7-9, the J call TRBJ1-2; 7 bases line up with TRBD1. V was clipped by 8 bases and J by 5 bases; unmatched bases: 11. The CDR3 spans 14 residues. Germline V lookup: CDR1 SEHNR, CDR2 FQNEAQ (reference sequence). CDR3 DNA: TGTGCCAGCGTACGTGACCCACAGGGGTATGGCTACACCTTC. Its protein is CASVRDPQGYGYTF.

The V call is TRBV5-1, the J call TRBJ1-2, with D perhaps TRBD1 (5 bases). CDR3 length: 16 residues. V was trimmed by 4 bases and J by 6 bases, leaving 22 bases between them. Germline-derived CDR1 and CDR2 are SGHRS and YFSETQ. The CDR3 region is CASSLGVPGFANGYTF. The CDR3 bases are TGCGCCAGCAGCCTAGGGGTACCAGGGTTTGCTAATGGCTACACCTTC.

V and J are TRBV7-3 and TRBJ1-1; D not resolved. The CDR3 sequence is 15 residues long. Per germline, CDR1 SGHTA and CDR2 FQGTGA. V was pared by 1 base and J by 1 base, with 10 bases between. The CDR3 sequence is CASSLKGAQNTEAFF. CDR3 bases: TGTGCCAGCAGCTTAAAGGGAGCCCAGAACACTGAAGCTTTCTTT.

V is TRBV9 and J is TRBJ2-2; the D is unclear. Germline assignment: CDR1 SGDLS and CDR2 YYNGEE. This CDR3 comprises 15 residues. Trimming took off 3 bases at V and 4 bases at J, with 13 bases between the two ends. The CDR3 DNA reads TGTGCCAGCAGCGCCCCTGGGGATGGCACCGGGGAGCTGTTTTTT. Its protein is CASSAPGDGTGELFF. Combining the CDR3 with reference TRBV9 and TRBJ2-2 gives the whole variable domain DSGVTQTPKHLITATGQRVTLRCSPRSGDLSVYWYQQSLDQGLQFLIQYYNGEERAKGNILERFSAQQFPDLHSELNLSSLELGDSALYFCASSAPGDGTGELFFGEGSRLTVL.

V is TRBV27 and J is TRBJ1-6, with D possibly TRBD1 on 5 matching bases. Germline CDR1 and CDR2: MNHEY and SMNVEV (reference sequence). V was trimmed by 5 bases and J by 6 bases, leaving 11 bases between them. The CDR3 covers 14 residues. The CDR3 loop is CASSPRGGNSPLHF. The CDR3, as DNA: TGTGCCAGCAGTCCCCGCGGGGGTAATTCACCCCTCCACTTT.

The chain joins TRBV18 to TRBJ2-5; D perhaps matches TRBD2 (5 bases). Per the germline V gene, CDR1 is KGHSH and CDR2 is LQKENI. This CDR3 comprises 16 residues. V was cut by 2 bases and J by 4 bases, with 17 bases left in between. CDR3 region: CASSPGGRVLGETQYF. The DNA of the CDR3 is TGTGCCAGCTCACCAGGAGGACGGGTCCTTGGAGAGACCCAGTACTTC.